The 21 T cell receptor beta chains listed next were all sequenced from one sample in a study of blood T cell repertoires in COVID-19. Clones were sequenced by immunoSEQ multiplex PCR, and TCRdb holds only the in-frame ones, with some missing. The table has just under 65,000 clones, about four fifths seen once. Sequencing used peripheral blood. These receptors were collected from a human donor in a cohort sampled during active COVID-19.

This clone was seen many times. The rearrangement joins TRBV28 to TRBJ1-4; TRBD1 is a possible D gene (6 bases). Germline V CDR1 and CDR2: MDHEN, SYDVKM. The CDR3 sequence is 15 residues long. The V end lost 7 bases, the J end lost 3 bases, and 15 bases lay between the germline ends. The CDR3 loop is CASNYVRTANEKLFF. The CDR3 DNA follows: TGTGCCAGCAACTATGTCAGGACAGCTAATGAAAAACTGTTTTTT.

V usage is TRBV11-1 and J usage is TRBJ2-5; D unresolved. V was trimmed by 2 bases and J by 5 bases, leaving 9 bases between them. Germline V gene sequence: CDR1 SGHAT, CDR2 FQDESV (reference sequence). The CDR3 length is 13 residues. The CDR3 DNA sequence: TGTGCCAGCAGCTTAATGCTAGGCGAGACCCAGTACTTC. As protein: CASSLMLGETQYF.

The DNA for the CDR3 is TGTGCCAGCAGCTTGGGTCCACAGGGGACCGGGGAGCTGTTTTTT. It translates to CASSLGPQGTGELFF. This chain uses TRBV5-6 with TRBJ2-2, with 7 bases fitting TRBD1. The V gene end was trimmed by 0 bases and the J gene end by 5 bases; junction bases not matched to a gene: 4. Germline V gene lookup returns CDR1 SGHDT and CDR2 YYEEEE. This CDR3 spans 15 amino acids.

This clone showed up just a few times. The CDR3 spells CASSIAMNTEAFF. The DNA of the CDR3 is TGTGCCAGTAGTATAGCTATGAACACTGAAGCTTTCTTT. This chain uses TRBV19 with TRBJ1-1, with D unresolved. The CDR3 length is 13 residues. Germline V gives CDR1 LNHDA, CDR2 SQIVND (reference sequence). V lost 1 base to trimming and J lost 0 bases, with 3 bases between them.

This rearrangement joins TRBV3-1 (or the pseudogene TRBV3-2) to TRBJ2-6; a possible D gene is TRBD1 (5 bases). Trimming left V 6 bases short and J 0 bases short, with 9 bases between. CDR1 and CDR2 (germline): LGHDT, YNNKEL (reference sequence). CDR3 length: 15 amino acids. CDR3 coding DNA: TGTGCCAGCAGTAGGGGCGACTCTGGGGCCAACGTCCTGACTTTC. It is translated as CASSRGDSGANVLTF.

The chain combines TRBV19 with TRBJ1-5; D perhaps matches TRBD1 (6 bases). The CDR3 length is 17 residues. V was shortened by 6 bases and J by 2 bases, with 20 bases between the two germline ends. Germline lookup yields CDR1 LNHDA and CDR2 SQIVND (reference sequence). The CDR3 bases are TGTGCCAGTAGGTCGACCGGGGGCGGGAGGCGCAATCAGCCCCAGCATTTT. It yields the protein CASRSTGGGRRNQPQHF.

Only one count was recorded for this clone. The chain is built from TRBV24-1 and TRBJ2-7, with TRBD1 identical over 12 bases. The trim removed 3 bases at V and 5 bases at J, leaving 10 bases unmatched. Germline V CDR1 and CDR2: KGHDR, SFDVKD. The CDR3 is 17 residues long. This CDR3 reads CATSDDIRDRGRDEQYF. The CDR3, as DNA: TGTGCCACCAGTGATGACATCCGGGACAGGGGGCGCGACGAGCAGTACTTC.

The chain joins TRBV14 to TRBJ2-3; TRBD2 agrees at 7 bases. The junction had 6 bases not matched to a gene; V was cut back by 0 bases and J by 3 bases. The germline CDR1 and CDR2 sequences are SGHDN and FVKESK. The CDR3 extends over 16 amino acids. DNA of the CDR3: TGTGCCAGCAGCCAAGAGTGGCGGGGGTTGACAGATACGCAGTATTTT. Protein sequence: CASSQEWRGLTDTQYF.

This clone occurred a few times. The chain employs TRBV7-6 and TRBJ1-1, with 8 nucleotides matching TRBD1. J was trimmed by 1 base and V by 1 base; bases with no gene match: 11. This CDR3 has 18 residues. Germline values: CDR1 SGHVS, CDR2 FNYEAQ. Here the CDR3 reads CASSLEQGESWRNTEAFF. The CDR3 coding sequence is TGTGCCAGCAGCTTAGAACAGGGGGAGTCTTGGAGGAACACTGAAGCTTTCTTT. Full variable domain (missing parts from reference TRBV7-6 and TRBJ1-1): GAGVSQSPRYKVTKRGQDVALRCDPISGHVSLYWYRQALGQGPEFLTYFNYEAQQDKSGLPNDRFSAERPEGSISTLTIQRTEQRDSAMYRCASSLEQGESWRNTEAFFGQGTRLTVV.

The gene calls are TRBV28 and TRBJ1-5, with 10 nucleotides matching TRBD1. J was trimmed by 3 bases and V by 6 bases; bases with no gene match: 8. The CDR3 sequence is 16 residues long. The germline gives CDR1 MDHEN, CDR2 SYDVKM. In nucleotides, the CDR3 is TGTGCCAGCAGGGTAGTGACAGGGGGCCTCAATCAGCCCCAGCATTTT. This sequence encodes CASRVVTGGLNQPQHF.

The chain has TRBV19 and TRBJ1-2; D perhaps matches TRBD1 (5 bases). Germline V gene lookup returns CDR1 LNHDA and CDR2 SQIVND (reference sequence). V was shortened by 5 bases and J by 4 bases, with 8 bases between the two germline ends. CDR3 length equals 12 residues. This CDR3 is CASSETAYGYTF. In DNA form, the CDR3 reads TGTGCCAGTAGTGAGACAGCCTATGGCTACACCTTC.

The chain joins TRBV27 to TRBJ1-1, with TRBD1 as a possible D gene (6 bases). The CDR3 consists of 14 residues. Germline V gives CDR1 MNHEY, CDR2 SMNVEV (reference sequence). The V end was cut by 6 bases, the J end by 4 bases, with 15 bases between. The CDR3, as DNA: TGTGCCAGCAGAAACAACCGGGACACCACTGAAGCTTTCTTT. It specifies CASRNNRDTTEAFF.

The chain links TRBV29-1 to TRBJ1-2, with 7 bases fitting TRBD1. Germline trimming cut 1 base from V and 8 bases from J; bases unmatched to any gene: 7. Germline loops: CDR1 SQVTM, CDR2 ANQGSEA. The CDR3 is made up of 13 amino acids. The chain's CDR3 is CSVEVTGAGGYTF. The DNA for the CDR3 is TGCAGCGTTGAAGTAACAGGGGCTGGGGGCTACACCTTC.

This sequence joins TRBV3-1 (or the pseudogene TRBV3-2) and TRBJ1-5; TRBD1 agrees at 10 bases. Germline V gene sequence: CDR1 LGHDT, CDR2 YNNKEL (reference sequence). The trim removed 1 base at V and 3 bases at J, leaving 6 bases unmatched. CDR3 size: 17 residues. CDR3 residues: CASSQGPGQGVNQPQHF. CDR3 bases: TGTGCCAGCAGCCAAGGGCCCGGACAGGGGGTCAATCAGCCCCAGCATTTT.

The CDR3 nucleotides are TGTGCCAGCAGCCGCCGCGGCGGGGTCGACGAGCAGTACTTC. It codes for CASSRRGGVDEQYF. The rearrangement joins TRBV3-1 (or the pseudogene TRBV3-2) to TRBJ2-7, with D possibly matching TRBD2 (6 bases). The CDR3 covers 14 residues. Trimming took 4 bases from V and 5 from J, leaving 15 bases between them. Germline V gene lookup returns CDR1 LGHDT and CDR2 YNNKEL (reference sequence).

The gene calls are TRBV2 and TRBJ2-5; 14 nucleotides line up with TRBD2. V dropped 7 bases and J dropped 6; count of bases not matched to a gene: 7. The germline V gene encodes CDR1 SNHLY and CDR2 FYNNEI. This CDR3 spans 15 amino acids. CDR3 region: CASNTGTSGGQTQYF. The CDR3 nucleotides read TGTGCCAGCAATACCGGGACTAGCGGGGGCCAGACCCAGTACTTC.

The chain joins TRBV11-2 to TRBJ2-5, with 7 bases that match TRBD2. From germline, CDR1 is SGHAT and CDR2 FQNNGV. V shed 6 bases, J shed 9 bases, and the junction held 13 bases outside the gene matches. The CDR3 is 14 residues long. CDR3 sequence reads: CASRPLGGSGAQYF. In DNA, the CDR3 is TGTGCCAGCAGACCCCTCGGGGGGAGCGGAGCCCAGTACTTC.

This clone was recorded only once. The V gene is TRBV19, the J gene TRBJ2-6, with TRBD1 as a possible D gene (6 bases). The germline V gene has CDR1 LNHDA and CDR2 SQIVND (reference sequence). There are 17 residues in the CDR3. Between the trimmed V and J ends, which lost 7 bases and 0 bases, there was a span of 16 bases. The CDR3 nucleotides read TGTGCCAGTACTTTACAGGGTCGAAGCTCTGGGGCCAACGTCCTGACTTTC. This encodes CASTLQGRSSGANVLTF.

This chain joins TRBV27 and TRBJ2-3; 8 positions agree with TRBD1. The CDR3 is 14 residues long. Losses at the gene ends were 10 bases for V and 10 bases for J; bases not matched to a gene: 16. Germline CDR1 and CDR2: MNHEY and SMNVEV (reference sequence). DNA for the CDR3: TGTGCCACCAGAAAAACGGGACAGGCAAGTGCGCAGTATTTT. Protein: CATRKTGQASAQYF.

The CDR3 nucleotides are TGTGCCAGCAGCTTATCCCCCCCAGCGGGGGGCCTCTACAATGAGCAGTTCTTC. Encoded protein: CASSLSPPAGGLYNEQFF. The chain uses TRBV7-8 and TRBJ2-1; 9 bases fit TRBD2. This CDR3 comprises 18 residues. Per the germline V gene, CDR1 is SGHVS and CDR2 is FQNEAQ. Trimming at V came to 2 bases and at J to 3 bases, leaving 11 bases not matched to a gene.

Here the CDR3 reads CASSEPGGADTQYF. The CDR3 nucleotides read TGTGCCAGCAGTGAACCCGGGGGGGCAGATACGCAGTATTTT. J is TRBJ2-3 and V is TRBV6-1; 8 bases align to TRBD2. The germline V gene encodes CDR1 MNHNS and CDR2 SASEGT. J was trimmed by 4 bases and V by 2 bases; bases with no gene match: 2. CDR3 size: 14 residues.